The rows below give T cell receptor beta chains drawn from one sample of a study of blood T cell repertoires in COVID-19. Using immunoSEQ multiplex PCR, the repertoire was profiled, and TCRdb retains in-frame clones only, with some absent. The sample lists approximately 230,000 clones, roughly four fifths occurring once. The sequenced sample consisted of PBMCs or T cells enriched from blood (not recorded which). The receptors were gathered from a man in his forties who had recovered from COVID-19. CDR3s include the opening cysteine and the closing phenylalanine or tryptophan. The D gene is left open where the match is weak. Size tells how often a clone was seen (once, few, many) or the class of an expanded clone, and some rows leave it out.

CASSLPDRGSIF TGTGCCAGCAGTTTACCGGACAGGGGGTCGATCTTT TRBV28 TRBD1 TRBJ1-1 -
CASSYDDSSYEQYF TGTGCCAGCAGTTACGATGACAGCTCCTACGAGCAGTACTTC TRBV6-6 - TRBJ2-7 many
CASSADRTYGYTF TGTGCCAGCAGCGCCGACAGGACCTATGGCTACACCTTC TRBV7-2 - TRBJ1-2 -
CASSLEGDTPSFF TGTGCCAGCAGCTTAGAAGGGGACACCCCGTCTTTCTTC TRBV7-8 - TRBJ2-1 -
CASGKRYNEQFF TGTGCCAGCGGTAAGAGGTACAATGAGCAGTTCTTC TRBV13 - TRBJ2-1 -
CASSERTGGYGYTF TGTGCCAGCAGTGAAAGGACAGGGGGCTATGGCTACACCTTC TRBV27 TRBD1 TRBJ1-2 -
CASSLTGTGVGEQFF TGTGCCAGCAGTCTCACCGGGACAGGGGTCGGTGAGCAGTTCTTC TRBV27 TRBD1 TRBJ2-1 -
CASSLGGRSEQYF TGTGCCAGCAGCTTAGGGGGGCGAAGTGAGCAGTACTTC TRBV7-8 - TRBJ2-7 -
CASSGPGAYEQYF TGTGCCAGCAGCGGTCCTGGAGCCTACGAGCAGTACTTC TRBV7-2 - TRBJ2-7 -
CASSISGGAETQYF TGTGCCAGCAGCATTAGCGGGGGGGCGGAGACCCAGTACTTC TRBV5-4 TRBD2 TRBJ2-5 -
CASSIAPGTGVTEAFF TGTGCCAGTAGTATAGCCCCCGGGACAGGGGTCACTGAAGCTTTCTTT TRBV19 TRBD1 TRBJ1-1 -
CASSLGLATNEQFF TGTGCCAGCAGCTTGGGACTAGCGACCAATGAGCAGTTCTTC TRBV7-2 TRBD2 TRBJ2-1 once
CASSQKEGLSLSGANVLTF TGTGCCAGCAGTCAGAAAGAGGGCCTAAGTTTGTCTGGGGCCAACGTCCTGACTTTC TRBV3-1/TRBV3-2 - TRBJ2-6 -
CASSQDVRGLDYGYTF TGTGCCAGCAGCCAAGATGTTAGGGGGCTAGACTATGGCTACACCTTC TRBV4-2 TRBD1 TRBJ1-2 -